Listed below are T cell receptor beta chains from one sample, sequenced in a study of response to subunit inactivated influenza vaccine. TCRdb independently ran MiXCR on the RT-PCR reads; one entry per CDR3 protein. The sample records hundreds of thousands of distinct CDR3 sequences, roughly 15% being singletons. The sample consisted of PBMCs from blood, taken roughly 2 weeks before vaccination. These receptor sequences come from a man aged 50 to 60 who received an inactivated influenza vaccine. CDR3s include the opening cysteine and the closing phenylalanine or tryptophan.

v_call cdr3_aa
TRBV20-1 CSATKPPGNTEAFF
TRBV6-5 CASSYPGLGGEAFF
TRBV20-1 CSARDQTGPGQQYF
TRBV5-1 CASSLESAEETQYF
TRBV9 CASSVGSSGANVLTF
TRBV7-2 CASSLGGPGTDTQYF
TRBV2 CATPEGLRTDTQYF
TRBV6-5 CASRQIYEQYF
TRBV30 CAWSVRLGSGGPPPDTQYF
TRBV6-6 CASTKDRGYTQYF
TRBV28 CASSLELSRTIYF
TRBV6-5 CASSFMGLDSETQYF
TRBV10-3 CAISGTGRNQPQHF
TRBV2 CASSDRQGYTEAFF
TRBV4-3 CASSQSSYRGSPLHF
TRBV28 CASSLRFRGNYGYTF
TRBV7-9 CASSLVTSSYNEQFF
TRBV7-2 CASRPTTGANTEAFF
TRBV2 CASMPRISYEQYF
TRBV6-1 CASSSSGVHTGELFF
TRBV7-6 CASTLTYRENTGELFF
TRBV5-1 CASSSQGSSYNEQFF
TRBV5-1 CASSGWGAGTEQFF